This is a list of T cell receptor beta chains from one sample in a study of blood T cells in healthy people across ages. TCRdb redid the calling of the 5' RACE reads with MiXCR, one entry per CDR3 protein. The sample yields 1.5 million to 2 million distinct CDR3 sequences, more than 35% seen once. The sample taken for sequencing was blood. The source is a human donor in good health. The CDR3 runs from the conserved cysteine through the conserved F or W. The order of the fields is D gene, V gene, J gene, clone size, CDR3 DNA, CDR3 protein. The D gene is left open where the match is weak. Clone size is shown for a subset of rows, as once, few, many or a class of expanded clone.

>.|TRBV24-1|TRBJ2-7|.
TGTGCCACCAGTTCGGTGAGACAGGAGGCGACTGAGCAGTACTTC
CATSSVRQEATEQYF
>.|TRBV11-2|TRBJ2-7|few
TGTGCCAGCAGCGGAGTGGTAAACGGGCAGTACTTC
CASSGVVNGQYF
>.|TRBV4-1|TRBJ1-2|.
TGCGCCAGCAGCCAAGATCCCCTAGGGAACTATGGCTACACCTTC
CASSQDPLGNYGYTF
>TRBD2|TRBV12-3/TRBV12-4|TRBJ2-1|.
TGTGCCAGCAACGCGGGGGGCTACAATGAGCAGTTCTTC
CASNAGGYNEQFF
>.|TRBV20-1|TRBJ2-7|few
TGCAGTGCTCACCGATCAGGGAGGCGTGGCGAGCAGTACTTC
CSAHRSGRRGEQYF
>TRBD1|TRBV24-1|TRBJ2-7|few
TGTGCCACCAGTGACGGGACAGATCTCTACGAGCAGTACTTC
CATSDGTDLYEQYF
>.|TRBV29-1|TRBJ1-1|.
TGCAGCGCCATATTTCCAATTGAGAACACTGAAGCTTTCTTT
CSAIFPIENTEAFF
>.|TRBV5-8|TRBJ2-7|.
TGTTTGGGGGATGCCTCCTACGAGCAGTACTTC
CLGDASYEQYF
>.|TRBV12-3/TRBV12-4|TRBJ2-1|few
TGTGCCAGCAGTTTGACGGGGGGCCTTAAGGGGTTCTTC
CASSLTGGLKGFF
>TRBD2|TRBV7-6|TRBJ2-6|.
TGTACCAGCAGCTTAGCGGGGGGCTCCGGGGCCAACGTCCTGACTTTC
CTSSLAGGSGANVLTF
>TRBD1|TRBV7-2|TRBJ1-4|.
TGTGCCAGCAGCTATGGGGACAGCCTGCTTCTGAATAATGAAAAACTGTTTTTT
CASSYGDSLLLNNEKLFF
>.|TRBV20-1|TRBJ1-1|once
TGCAGTGCTAGACCCGGCAGCGGGGGAGGGACTGAAGCTTTCTTT
CSARPGSGGGTEAFF
>.|TRBV29-1|TRBJ2-5|.
TGCAGCGTTGACGGTGCTAGCGTCAGGGAGACCCAGTACTTC
CSVDGASVRETQYF
>.|TRBV7-6|TRBJ1-1|.
TGTGCCAGCAGCTTAGGGATCGGGGGGAACACTGAAGCTTTCTTT
CASSLGIGGNTEAFF
>.|TRBV20-1|TRBJ2-1|.
TGCAGTGCCAACGAGCCGGGAATCGGGGAGACCCAGTTCTTC
CSANEPGIGETQFF
>TRBD1|TRBV10-3|TRBJ1-1|.
TGTGCCATCTGGGACAGGGGGTACACTGAAGCTTTCTTT
CAIWDRGYTEAFF
>.|TRBV7-7|TRBJ2-3|.
TGTGCTGGCAGCTTACGGGACAACACAGATACGCAGTATTTT
CAGSLRDNTDTQYF
>TRBD2|TRBV20-1|TRBJ2-3|.
TGCAGTGTCATAGATTTTACTAGCGGAAGAGATACGCAGTATTTT
CSVIDFTSGRDTQYF
>.|TRBV6-2/TRBV6-3|TRBJ2-3|.
TGTGCCAGCAATCATGGGGGGCCCACAGATACGCAGTATTTT
CASNHGGPTDTQYF
>TRBD2|TRBV5-1|TRBJ2-7|.
TGCGCCAGCAGCCTCGACCCGGGACTAGCGGGGCCACAAACCTACGAGCAGTACTTC
CASSLDPGLAGPQTYEQYF
>.|TRBV12-3/TRBV12-4|TRBJ1-5|few
TGTGCCAGCAGTTTTTCGGCCAGGCAAAATCAGCCCCAGCATTTT
CASSFSARQNQPQHF
>TRBD2|TRBV20-1|TRBJ2-5|.
TGCAGTGCTGCACGACCTCTAGCGGGGGACCCAGAGACCCAGTACTTC
CSAARPLAGDPETQYF
>.|TRBV5-6|TRBJ1-1|few
TGTGCCAGCAGCTGGAGGTTTCAGGCTGAAGCTTTCTTT
CASSWRFQAEAFF
>.|TRBV5-6|TRBJ2-1|.
TGTACCAGTAGCTTGATCGGGGCGCGGAGGTCTGAGCAGTTCTTC
CTSSLIGARRSEQFF
>TRBD1|TRBV20-1|TRBJ1-4|.
TGCAGTGCTAGAGGGAGACAGGGCGGGAGTGAAAAACTGTTTTTT
CSARGRQGGSEKLFF
>TRBD1|TRBV5-5|TRBJ1-2|.
TGTGCCAGCAGCTTTGAAGTCGGACAGGGCCTCCATGGCTACACCTTC
CASSFEVGQGLHGYTF
>.|TRBV20-1|TRBJ1-5|.
TGCAGTGCTAGCACCCCCGGGCAGCCCCAGCATTTT
CSASTPGQPQHF
>TRBD1|TRBV13|TRBJ1-2|.
TGTGCCAGCAGCTTATACGGACAGGGGGCTCTGCCTAAGTTTGGCTACACCTTC
CASSLYGQGALPKFGYTF
>.|TRBV7-6|TRBJ2-7|few
TGTGCCAGCAGCCCCCTACAGGGCACCCACGAGCAGTACTTC
CASSPLQGTHEQYF
>.|TRBV7-9|TRBJ1-1|.
TGTGCCAGCAGCTTAGAGACGGACACTGAAGCTTTCTTT
CASSLETDTEAFF
>TRBD2|TRBV10-3|TRBJ2-3|few
TGTGCCATCAGTGAGTACGGTAGCGGGATCAGCACAGATACGCAGTATTTT
CAISEYGSGISTDTQYF
>.|TRBV5-1|TRBJ1-1|few
TGCGCCAGCAGCCTCTTAGCCAGGGTGACTGAAGCTTTCTTT
CASSLLARVTEAFF
>.|TRBV7-2|TRBJ1-6|few
TGTGCCAGCAGCTTTCAGCAGGTGGTCAATTCACCCCTCCACTTT
CASSFQQVVNSPLHF
>.|TRBV5-5|TRBJ1-1|.
TGTGCCAGCAGCATCCAAAGAACTATGCTTGCCACTGAAGCTTTCTTT
CASSIQRTMLATEAFF
>.|TRBV7-9|TRBJ2-1|.
TGTGCCAGCAGCCCTTCCAGACTCGAGGCCTACAATGAGCAGTTCTTC
CASSPSRLEAYNEQFF
>TRBD1|TRBV29-1|TRBJ2-5|.
TGCGGCGTTCGAAACAGGGGGCTGCCCCAAGAGACCCAGTACTTC
CGVRNRGLPQETQYF
>.|TRBV20-1|TRBJ2-7|once
TGCGGTGCTAGTGTTCTGGGGGAAGGCTACGAGCAGTACTTC
CGASVLGEGYEQYF